Presented here are 17 T cell receptor beta chains from one specimen sequenced in a study of blood T cell repertoires in COVID-19. Produced via immunoSEQ multiplex PCR; TCRdb's table is partial and in-frame only. The profile shows about 300,000 clones, around 92% of them singletons. Sample: peripheral blood. The receptor set was obtained from a woman under 40 with COVID-19, enrolled during active disease.

The V call is TRBV27, the J call TRBJ1-2, with D perhaps matching TRBD1 (5 bases). This CDR3 is built from 14 residues. Trimming removed 4 bases at V and 6 bases at J, with 15 bases between. Germline V gene data show CDR1 as MNHEY and CDR2 as SMNVEV (reference sequence). The CDR3 region has the DNA TGTGCCAGCAGTTCCCGTGTGGGGGGAGATGGCTACACCTTC. Translating gives CASSSRVGGDGYTF.

The gene calls are TRBV28 and TRBJ2-3; 8 bases agree with TRBD2. Germline loops: CDR1 MDHEN, CDR2 SYDVKM. This CDR3 has 14 amino acids. The J segment lost 5 bases and the V segment lost 1 base, leaving 2 bases of the junction unmatched. CDR3 amino acids: CASSLYGGEDTQYF. DNA for the CDR3: TGTGCCAGCAGTTTATACGGGGGGGAAGATACGCAGTATTTT. The whole variable domain, remainder taken from reference TRBV28 and TRBJ2-3, is DVKVTQSSRYLVKRTGEKVFLECVQDMDHENMFWYRQDPGLGLRLIYFSYDVKMKEKGDIPEGYSVSREKKERFSLILESASTNQTSMYLCASSLYGGEDTQYFGPGTRLTVL.

V and J are TRBV4-1 and TRBJ1-5; maybe TRBD1 (6 bases). The CDR3 loop spans 15 amino acids. CDR1 is MGHRA and CDR2 is YSYEKL in the germline V gene. V was cut by 2 bases and J by 6 bases, with 14 bases left in between. CDR3 loop: CASSQTTGISQPQHF. Written as DNA, the CDR3 is TGCGCCAGCAGCCAAACTACAGGGATCAGTCAGCCCCAGCATTTT.

This chain links TRBV2 with TRBJ1-5; D is unresolved. V lost 0 bases and J lost 3, with 9 bases in between. The CDR3 contains 15 residues. CDR1 is SNHLY, CDR2 FYNNEI, per germline. The CDR3 DNA follows: TGTGCCAGCAGTGAAGCGGAGGGTAACAATCAGCCCCAGCATTTT. Translating gives CASSEAEGNNQPQHF.

The chain joins TRBV28 to TRBJ1-5, with 9 bases matching TRBD1. CDR3 length: 15 residues. Per germline, CDR1 MDHEN and CDR2 SYDVKM. V shed 7 bases, J shed 6 bases, and the junction held 10 bases outside the gene matches. The CDR3 region has the DNA TGTGCCAGCAAACCGGGACAGGGTCGTAGTCAGCCCCAGCATTTT. This gives the protein CASKPGQGRSQPQHF. The full variable domain, completed using reference TRBV28 and TRBJ1-5, is DVKVTQSSRYLVKRTGEKVFLECVQDMDHENMFWYRQDPGLGLRLIYFSYDVKMKEKGDIPEGYSVSREKKERFSLILESASTNQTSMYLCASKPGQGRSQPQHFGDGTRLSIL.

Worth noting for this clone: Other nucleotide sequences in the sample specify the same CDR3. The genes are TRBV30 and TRBJ1-5, with a weak D call TRBD1 (5 bases). Germline CDR1 GTSNPN, CDR2 SVGIG (reference sequence). The CDR3 is made up of 13 amino acids. V was trimmed by 1 base and J by 2 bases, leaving 6 bases between them. The CDR3 is CAWSGGGNQPQHF. The CDR3 DNA sequence: TGTGCCTGGAGTGGGGGGGGCAATCAGCCCCAGCATTTT.

The chain combines TRBV10-3 with TRBJ2-1, with 10 bases aligning to TRBD2. The V gene's germline CDR1 is ENHRY and CDR2 SYGVKD. The CDR3 contains 15 residues. With 6 bases clipped from V and 7 bases from J, the junction kept 9 bases outside the gene matches. CDR3 in DNA: TGTGCCATCAGAGAACTAGCGGGGACTACGAATGAGCAGTTCTTC. Protein product: CAIRELAGTTNEQFF.

The chain has TRBV19 and TRBJ1-5, with D unclear. The V end was cut by 9 bases, the J end by 0 bases, with 9 bases between. The CDR3 sequence is 13 residues long. Germline values: CDR1 LNHDA, CDR2 SQIVND (reference sequence). The CDR3 DNA reads TGTGCCAGCGGGGAAGGTAGCAATCAGCCCCAGCATTTT. The encoded protein is CASGEGSNQPQHF.

This clone was counted only a few times. The J gene is TRBJ1-6, the V gene TRBV30; D gene ambiguous. Germline V CDR1 and CDR2: GTSNPN, SVGIG (reference sequence). V lost 0 bases, J lost 0 bases, and 9 bases lay in between. The CDR3 covers 16 residues. Here the CDR3 reads CAWSVQPSSYNSPLHF. The CDR3 DNA sequence: TGTGCCTGGAGTGTACAGCCGAGCTCCTATAATTCACCCCTCCACTTT.

This chain links TRBV10-3 with TRBJ2-7; 8 nucleotides align to TRBD1. V shed 8 bases, J shed 4 bases, and the junction held 7 bases outside the gene matches. The V gene's germline CDR1 is ENHRY and CDR2 SYGVKD. The CDR3 covers 13 residues. CDR3 amino acids: CAIWDRLRYEQYF. The CDR3 DNA is TGTGCCATCTGGGACAGGCTCCGGTACGAGCAGTACTTC.

The J gene is TRBJ1-5, the V gene TRBV6-2 or TRBV6-3, with D perhaps TRBD1 (6 bases). The germline V and J ends were trimmed by 6 bases and 6 bases, with 15 bases remaining between them. Germline V gene sequence: CDR1 MNHEY, CDR2 SVGEGT. CDR3 length: 14 amino acids. The CDR3 DNA reads TGTGCCAGCAGCCTTAACAGGGTGGCTCAGCCCCAGCATTTT. Protein: CASSLNRVAQPQHF.

The chain uses TRBV6-5 and TRBJ1-6; tentative D call: TRBD1 (5 bases). The CDR3 contains 15 residues. CDR1 and CDR2 from the germline V gene are MNHEY and SVGAGI. The V end lost 6 bases, the J end lost 4 bases, and 13 bases lay between the germline ends. CDR3 amino acids: CASRIDRSYNSPLHF. The CDR3 DNA follows: TGTGCCAGCAGGATAGACAGATCTTATAATTCACCCCTCCACTTT.

The rearrangement links TRBV5-5 to TRBJ2-7; D is unclear. Trimming shortened V by 0 bases and J by 0 bases, and 7 bases separated the two germline ends. The germline V gene encodes CDR1 SGHKS and CDR2 YYEKEE (reference sequence). This CDR3 has 14 amino acids. The CDR3 bases are TGTGCCAGCAGCTTGGGGCCTTACTCCTACGAGCAGTACGTC. Translating gives CASSLGPYSYEQYV.

The V and J genes are TRBV6-6 and TRBJ2-4; tentatively, D is TRBD2 (6 bases). Deletions cut 8 bases from V and 7 bases from J, with 6 bases between. The CDR3 runs 10 residues. CDR1 and CDR2 from the germline V gene are MNHNY and SVGAGI (reference sequence). CDR3 nucleotides: TGTGCCAGCGGGGGGAACATTCAGTACTTC. Translation gives CASGGNIQYF.

As for this clone: Germline is not matched at one junction end, which may reflect a read error. The rearrangement uses TRBV6-2 or TRBV6-3 and TRBJ2-4; 7 bases are a match to TRBD1. The CDR3 runs 12 residues. The germline V gene has CDR1 MNHEY and CDR2 SVGEGT. The CDR3: CASSFLGQRQFF. In DNA, the CDR3 is TGTGCCAGCAGTTTCCTGGGACAGAGACAATTCTTC.

This clone has just one count. This chain joins TRBV7-2 and TRBJ1-2, with 9 bases identical to TRBD1. V dropped 5 bases and J dropped 7; count of bases not matched to a gene: 2. CDR1 and CDR2 from the germline V gene are SGHTA and FQGNSA. The CDR3 extends over 12 amino acids. The CDR3 nucleotides are TGTGCCAGCAGCGGACAGGGGTTTGGCTACACCTTC. Amino acid sequence: CASSGQGFGYTF.

The J gene is TRBJ1-6, the V gene TRBV6-5, with D uncertain. This CDR3 spans 13 amino acids. The V gene lost 8 bases and the J gene lost 10 bases, with 15 bases spanning the gap. Germline CDR1 reads MNHEY; CDR2 reads SVGAGI. The CDR3 spells CASAVGVGSPLHF. The CDR3 bases are TGTGCCAGCGCCGTAGGAGTAGGATCACCCCTCCACTTT.